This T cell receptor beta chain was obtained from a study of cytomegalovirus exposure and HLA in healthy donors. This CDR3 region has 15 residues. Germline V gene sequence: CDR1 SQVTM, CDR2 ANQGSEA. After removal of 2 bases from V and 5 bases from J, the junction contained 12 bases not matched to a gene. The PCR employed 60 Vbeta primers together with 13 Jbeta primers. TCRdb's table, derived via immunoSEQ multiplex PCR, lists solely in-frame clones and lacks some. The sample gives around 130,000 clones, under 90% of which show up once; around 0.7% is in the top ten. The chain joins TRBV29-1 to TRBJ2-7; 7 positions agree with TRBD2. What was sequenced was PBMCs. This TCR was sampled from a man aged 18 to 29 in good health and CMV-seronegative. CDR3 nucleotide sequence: TGCAGCGTTGAACCGGGTGGGGGAGGGGAGAACGAGCAGTACTTC. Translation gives CSVEPGGGGENEQYF.